The 31 T cell receptor beta chains below all came from one sample that was sequenced in a study of blood T cell repertoires in COVID-19. Some clones are missing from TCRdb's copy, which holds only in-frame ones; the method was immunoSEQ multiplex PCR. Among some 50,000 clones, 85% to 90% were seen once, and the ten largest hold around 28%. Sequences were obtained from peripheral blood. These receptors originate from a human donor in a cohort sampled during active COVID-19.

The CDR3 here is CASSSISGGQETQYF. The CDR3 nucleotides read TGCGCCAGCAGCTCTATTAGCGGGGGGCAAGAGACCCAGTACTTC. The chain is built from TRBV5-1 and TRBJ2-5; 10 bases are shared with TRBD2. Germline V gene lookup returns CDR1 SGHRS and CDR2 YFSETQ. With 3 bases clipped from V and 2 bases from J, the junction kept 4 bases outside the gene matches. The CDR3 consists of 15 residues.

The chain has TRBV7-2 and TRBJ2-1; 7 bases line up with TRBD2. This CDR3 region has 14 residues. With V trimmed by 2 bases and J by 5 bases, 3 bases remained unmatched. Germline lookup yields CDR1 SGHTA and CDR2 FQGNSA. The CDR3 nucleotides read TGTGCCAGCAGCTTATCGGGAGGAAACAATGAGCAGTTCTTC. This sequence encodes CASSLSGGNNEQFF.

The chain is built from TRBV10-3 and TRBJ2-7; 10 nucleotides align to TRBD1. With 6 bases clipped from V and 0 bases from J, the junction kept 5 bases outside the gene matches. This CDR3 has 15 amino acids. The germline V gene encodes CDR1 ENHRY and CDR2 SYGVKD. CDR3: CAIRTGTGASYEQYF. The CDR3 nucleotides are TGTGCCATCAGAACCGGGACAGGGGCCTCCTACGAGCAGTACTTC.

This clone occurred once. The V call is TRBV7-8, the J call TRBJ1-2; 9 bases are a match to TRBD1. The ends lost 5 bases at V and 0 bases at J; junction bases unmatched: 13. Per the germline V gene, CDR1 is SGHVS and CDR2 is FQNEAQ. The CDR3 runs 18 residues. The CDR3 loop reads CASSPRAGQGFSNYGYTF. CDR3 DNA: TGTGCCAGCAGCCCGCGCGCGGGACAGGGTTTCTCTAACTATGGCTACACCTTC.

The chain employs TRBV29-1 and TRBJ2-7, with a possible D match to TRBD2 (6 bases). Trimming left V 6 bases short and J 2 bases short, with 17 bases between. CDR3 length: 14 amino acids. Germline V CDR1 and CDR2: SQVTM, ANQGSEA. CDR3 residues: CSVQGRQDAYEQYF. The CDR3 nucleotides are TGCAGCGTCCAAGGGAGGCAAGACGCCTACGAGCAGTACTTC.

The V gene is TRBV10-3, the J gene TRBJ2-7; TRBD2 aligns across 9 bases. From germline, CDR1 is ENHRY and CDR2 SYGVKD. The V segment lost 6 bases and the J segment 4 bases; nucleotides outside the gene matches: 13. This CDR3 is built from 16 residues. The CDR3 bases are TGTGCCATCAGGGGGAGTAGCGGGAGTGAGAGGTACGAGCAGTACTTC. The encoded protein is CAIRGSSGSERYEQYF.

This sequence joins TRBV6-6 and TRBJ2-7; D is possibly TRBD2 (7 bases). This CDR3 contains 16 residues. V was shortened by 2 bases and J by 2 bases, with 16 bases between the two germline ends. The V gene's germline CDR1 is MNHNY and CDR2 SVGAGI (reference sequence). As DNA, the CDR3 is TGTGCCAGCAGTTACGTCCCGGAGGGGGGGACCTACGAGCAGTACTTC. It specifies CASSYVPEGGTYEQYF.

The J gene is TRBJ1-2, the V gene TRBV9; TRBD1 aligns across 7 bases. Looked up from germline, CDR1 is SGDLS and CDR2 is YYNGEE. The CDR3 loop spans 13 amino acids. V shed 5 bases and J 8 bases; nucleotides not matched to a gene: 9. The CDR3: CASSLRTGLGYTF. CDR3 in DNA: TGTGCCAGCAGTTTGCGGACAGGTCTAGGCTACACCTTC.

The chain joins TRBV7-2 to TRBJ2-6; 8 bases are shared with TRBD1. Germline V CDR1 and CDR2: SGHTA, FQGNSA. This CDR3 has 18 amino acids. Trimming took 5 bases from V and 1 from J; bases not matched to a gene: 10. The CDR3 DNA is TGTGCCAGCAGCGCCCGACAGGGGTCGCAATCTGGGGCCAACGTCCTGACTTTC. It codes for CASSARQGSQSGANVLTF.

The rearrangement links TRBV5-4 to TRBJ2-3; D is possibly TRBD2 (6 bases). The CDR3 length is 14 residues. The germline V gene has CDR1 SGHNT and CDR2 YYREEE (reference sequence). Trimming took 0 bases from V and 2 from J, leaving 7 bases between them. The DNA for the CDR3 is TGTGCCAGCAGCTTGGGCGGGACCACAGATACGCAGTATTTT. Amino acids: CASSLGGTTDTQYF.

J is TRBJ1-1 and V is TRBV6-6; a weak D match, TRBD1 (6 bases). In germline, CDR1 is MNHNY, CDR2 SVGAGI (reference sequence). The V gene lost 0 bases and the J gene lost 3 bases, with 14 bases spanning the gap. This CDR3 is built from 16 residues. Here the CDR3 reads CASSYSRAGADTEAFF. The CDR3 DNA follows: TGTGCCAGCAGTTACTCGAGGGCAGGGGCTGACACTGAAGCTTTCTTT.

This chain joins TRBV4-2 and TRBJ2-2; 14 bases are shared with TRBD2. Germline-derived CDR1 and CDR2 are LGHNA and YNFKEQ. The CDR3 is made up of 18 amino acids. The V and J ends lost 8 bases and 4 bases, in that order; junction bases with no gene match: 12. The CDR3 loop is CASYLGLAGGPGTGELFF. The CDR3 DNA sequence: TGTGCCAGCTATCTTGGACTAGCGGGGGGCCCAGGCACCGGGGAGCTGTTTTTT.

The chain links TRBV28 to TRBJ2-7, with a tentative D call TRBD2 (6 bases). CDR1 and CDR2 from the germline V gene are MDHEN and SYDVKM. This CDR3 is built from 11 residues. Trimming removed 7 bases at V and 12 bases at J, with 16 bases between. CDR3 sequence reads: CASTGGFGGYF. The CDR3 DNA is TGTGCCAGCACCGGGGGATTTGGGGGGTACTTC. The full variable domain, with the rest looked up from reference TRBV28 and TRBJ2-7, is DVKVTQSSRYLVKRTGEKVFLECVQDMDHENMFWYRQDPGLGLRLIYFSYDVKMKEKGDIPEGYSVSREKKERFSLILESASTNQTSMYLCASTGGFGGYFGPGTRLTVT.

This chain links TRBV7-3 with TRBJ2-5; 11 nucleotides align to TRBD2. The length of the CDR3 is 16 residues. V lost 5 bases, J lost 4 bases, and 9 bases stayed unmatched. From germline, CDR1 is SGHTA and CDR2 FQGTGA. The CDR3: CASSRYSGGAGETQYF. The CDR3 bases are TGTGCCAGCAGCCGCTATAGCGGGGGGGCCGGAGAGACCCAGTACTTC.

The chain uses TRBV28 and TRBJ2-2, with D possibly being TRBD1 (6 bases). Trimming pared 5 bases from V and 0 bases from J, leaving 13 bases between. The CDR3 length is 16 residues. Germline-derived CDR1 and CDR2 are MDHEN and SYDVKM. The CDR3, as DNA: TGTGCCAGCAGTCTAAACAGGGACGCGAACACCGGGGAGCTGTTTTTT. It specifies CASSLNRDANTGELFF.

The CDR3 DNA reads TGTGCCAGCAGCCCAGGGGGGTCGGACGTTAGGAGGAAGGAAAAACTGTTTTTT. Translating gives CASSPGGSDVRRKEKLFF. This rearrangement joins TRBV9 to TRBJ1-4; the match to TRBD1 covers 7 bases. Unmatched junction bases numbered 20, after V lost 4 bases and J lost 8 bases. Germline CDR1 is SGDLS and CDR2 is YYNGEE. The CDR3 sequence is 18 residues long.

V usage is TRBV18 and J usage is TRBJ2-7, with D tentatively TRBD2 (7 bases). CDR3 size: 16 residues. CDR1 and CDR2 from the germline V gene are KGHSH and LQKENI. V lost 1 base and J lost 5, with 18 bases in between. The CDR3: CASSPRGGGDTNEQYF. The DNA of the CDR3 is TGTGCCAGCTCACCACGAGGGGGGGGTGATACGAACGAGCAGTACTTC.

The genes are TRBV12-5 and TRBJ1-2; weak D call: TRBD1 (5 bases). V lost 1 base, J lost 4 bases, and 10 bases lay in between. The CDR3 loop spans 14 amino acids. CDR1 is LGHNT, CDR2 FRNRAP, per germline. The CDR3 loop reads CASGLGRQLYGYTF. As DNA, the CDR3 is TGTGCTAGTGGTTTGGGTAGACAGCTCTATGGCTACACCTTC. Full variable domain (missing parts from reference TRBV12-5 and TRBJ1-2): DARVTQTPRHKVTEMGQEVTMRCQPILGHNTVFWYRQTMMQGLELLAYFRNRAPLDDSGMPKDRFSAEMPDATLATLKIQPSEPRDSAVYFCASGLGRQLYGYTFGSGTRLTVV.

This chain uses TRBV27 with TRBJ2-1; the D is unclear. The V and J ends lost 6 bases and 6 bases respectively, with 15 bases between them. This CDR3 is built from 14 residues. Germline assignment: CDR1 MNHEY and CDR2 SMNVEV (reference sequence). The CDR3 region is CASSSGSAVNEQFF. CDR3 in DNA: TGTGCCAGCAGCTCGGGTTCCGCCGTCAATGAGCAGTTCTTC.

The chain joins TRBV24-1 to TRBJ1-2, with D tentatively TRBD1 (6 bases). Trimming stripped 4 bases from V and 5 bases from J, with 19 bases between. This CDR3 has 16 amino acids. Germline CDR1 is KGHDR and CDR2 is SFDVKD. The CDR3 protein is CATSDPNRGARYGYTF. DNA of the CDR3: TGTGCCACCAGTGACCCAAATCGGGGGGCGAGGTATGGCTACACCTTC.

The V gene is TRBV10-2, the J gene TRBJ1-5, with D perhaps matching TRBD1 (5 bases). This CDR3 spans 17 amino acids. V lost 5 bases to trimming and J lost 0 bases, with 17 bases between them. Germline V gives CDR1 WSHSY, CDR2 SAAADI. In nucleotides, the CDR3 is TGCGCCAGCAGTCCTAACTTGGGGGGGAATAGCAATCAGCCCCAGCATTTT. It encodes CASSPNLGGNSNQPQHF.

This clone was seen a few times. This chain uses TRBV27 with TRBJ2-3, with TRBD2 as a possible D gene (6 bases). Germline values: CDR1 MNHEY, CDR2 SMNVEV (reference sequence). Trimming pared 2 bases from V and 4 bases from J, leaving 13 bases between. The CDR3 totals 15 residues. CDR3: CASSLLAGEADTQYF. The DNA of the CDR3 is TGTGCCAGCAGTTTACTCGCCGGGGAGGCAGATACGCAGTATTTT.

This clone came up a few times. The CDR3 DNA sequence: TGTGCCAGCAGTACGGGACAGGCTACCGGGGAGCTGTTTTTT. Its translation is CASSTGQATGELFF. V gene TRBV28 combines with J gene TRBJ2-2; 8 bases fit TRBD1. CDR1 and CDR2 (germline): MDHEN, SYDVKM. This CDR3 comprises 14 residues. J was trimmed by 5 bases and V by 5 bases; bases with no gene match: 4.

The CDR3, as DNA: TGTGCCAGCAGCGTAGGAGGGAACAGGGCCTACGAGCAGTACTTC. Its translation: CASSVGGNRAYEQYF. V and J are TRBV9 and TRBJ2-7; D is perhaps TRBD1 (6 bases). The germline CDR1 and CDR2 sequences are SGDLS and YYNGEE. There are 15 residues in the CDR3. V lost 0 bases, J lost 2 bases, and 12 bases lay in between. The entire variable domain, with the rest obtained from reference TRBV9 and TRBJ2-7, is as follows: DSGVTQTPKHLITATGQRVTLRCSPRSGDLSVYWYQQSLDQGLQFLIQYYNGEERAKGNILERFSAQQFPDLHSELNLSSLELGDSALYFCASSVGGNRAYEQYFGPGTRLTVT.

The rearrangement links TRBV9 to TRBJ2-5, with a tentative D call TRBD2 (6 bases). The germline V gene has CDR1 SGDLS and CDR2 YYNGEE. V was cut by 0 bases and J by 5 bases, with 11 bases left in between. The CDR3 covers 14 residues. The CDR3 spells CASSVAGVGETQYF. In DNA, the CDR3 is TGTGCCAGCAGCGTAGCGGGGGTGGGGGAGACCCAGTACTTC.

A single count supports this clone. This CDR3 reads CASSGPPGQGVYEQYF. Written as DNA, the CDR3 is TGTGCCAGCAGTGGTCCTCCCGGACAGGGGGTATACGAGCAGTACTTC. The chain carries TRBV25-1 and TRBJ2-7; 10 bases match TRBD1. The V and J ends lost 4 bases and 4 bases, in that order; junction bases with no gene match: 10. The germline gives CDR1 MGHDK, CDR2 SYGVNS. The CDR3 covers 16 residues.

V is TRBV6-6 and J is TRBJ2-3; D might be TRBD2 (5 bases). The germline CDR1 and CDR2 sequences are MNHNY and SVGAGI (reference sequence). This CDR3 contains 15 residues. Trimming took off 2 bases at V and 3 bases at J, with 12 bases between the two ends. The CDR3 here is CASSYPGITTDTQYF. As DNA, the CDR3 is TGTGCCAGCAGTTACCCCGGGATTACTACAGATACGCAGTATTTT.

This chain links TRBV5-6 with TRBJ2-6; TRBD1 is a possible D gene (5 bases). The CDR3 length is 15 residues. V lost 5 bases to trimming and J lost 2 bases, with 11 bases between them. Germline loops: CDR1 SGHDT, CDR2 YYEEEE. The CDR3 protein is CASRQAGTGANVLTF. For the CDR3, the DNA is TGTGCCAGCAGACAGGCAGGGACTGGGGCCAACGTCCTGACTTTC.

The chain joins TRBV7-8 to TRBJ1-1, with a weak D call TRBD1 (6 bases). The germline gives CDR1 SGHVS, CDR2 FQNEAQ. The ends were cut back, 5 bases at V and 5 bases at J, with 15 bases in the middle. CDR3 length equals 14 residues. The CDR3 nucleotides are TGTGCCAGCAGCCCACAGGGTGTAAGGACTGAAGCTTTCTTT. It yields the protein CASSPQGVRTEAFF.

J is TRBJ1-1 and V is TRBV7-8; 8 bases agree with TRBD1. Germline lookup yields CDR1 SGHVS and CDR2 FQNEAQ. V lost 5 bases to trimming and J lost 0 bases; unmatched junction nucleotides: 5. The CDR3 length is 15 residues. The chain's CDR3 is CASSLGQGLNTEAFF. For the CDR3, the DNA is TGTGCCAGCAGCCTTGGACAGGGCCTGAACACTGAAGCTTTCTTT.

This chain uses TRBV5-1 with TRBJ1-2; D might be TRBD1 (5 bases). V dropped 0 bases and J dropped 7 bases, with 10 bases sitting between them. The CDR3 runs 13 residues. Germline loops: CDR1 SGHRS, CDR2 YFSETQ. The CDR3 DNA sequence: TGCGCCAGCAGCTTGGTCGGGGGAGCTGGCTACACCTTC. Amino acids: CASSLVGGAGYTF. The entire variable domain, with the rest obtained from reference TRBV5-1 and TRBJ1-2, is as follows: KAGVTQTPRYLIKTRGQQVTLSCSPISGHRSVSWYQQTPGQGLQFLFEYFSETQRNKGNFPGRFSGRQFSNSRSEMNVSTLELGDSALYLCASSLVGGAGYTFGSGTRLTVV.